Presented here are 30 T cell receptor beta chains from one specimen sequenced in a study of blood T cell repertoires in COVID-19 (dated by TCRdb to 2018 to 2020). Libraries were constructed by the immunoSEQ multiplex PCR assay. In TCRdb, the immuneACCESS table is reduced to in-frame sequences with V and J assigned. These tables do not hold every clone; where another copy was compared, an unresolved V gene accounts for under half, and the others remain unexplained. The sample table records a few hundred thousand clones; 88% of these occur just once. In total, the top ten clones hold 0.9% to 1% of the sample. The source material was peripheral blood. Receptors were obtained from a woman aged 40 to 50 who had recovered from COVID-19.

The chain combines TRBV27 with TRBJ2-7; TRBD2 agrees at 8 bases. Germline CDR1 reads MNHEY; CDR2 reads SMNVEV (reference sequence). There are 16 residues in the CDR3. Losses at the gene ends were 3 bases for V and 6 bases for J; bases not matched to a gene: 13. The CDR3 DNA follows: TGTGCCAGCAGTTTTTTTAGGATCCGGGAGGGATCCGAGCAGTACTTC. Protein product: CASSFFRIREGSEQYF.

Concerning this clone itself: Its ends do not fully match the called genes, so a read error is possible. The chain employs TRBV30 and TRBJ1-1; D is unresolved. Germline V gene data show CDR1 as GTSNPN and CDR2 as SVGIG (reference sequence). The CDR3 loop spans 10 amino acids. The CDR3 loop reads CAWSAPEAFF. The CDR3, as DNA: TGTGCCTGGAGTGCCCCTGAGGCTTTCTTT.

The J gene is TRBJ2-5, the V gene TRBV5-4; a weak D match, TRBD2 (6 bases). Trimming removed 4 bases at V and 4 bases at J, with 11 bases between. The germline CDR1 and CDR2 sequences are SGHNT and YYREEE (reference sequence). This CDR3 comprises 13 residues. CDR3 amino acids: CASSPGGVETQYF. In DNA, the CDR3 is TGTGCCAGCAGCCCCGGGGGAGTAGAGACCCAGTACTTC.

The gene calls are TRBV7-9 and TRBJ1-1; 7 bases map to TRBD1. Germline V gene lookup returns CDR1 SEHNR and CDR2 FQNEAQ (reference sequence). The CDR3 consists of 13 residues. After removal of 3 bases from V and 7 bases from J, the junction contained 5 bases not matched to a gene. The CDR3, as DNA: TGTGCCAGCAGCTTCGGAGGGGGCGGTGAAGCTTTCTTT. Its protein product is CASSFGGGGEAFF.

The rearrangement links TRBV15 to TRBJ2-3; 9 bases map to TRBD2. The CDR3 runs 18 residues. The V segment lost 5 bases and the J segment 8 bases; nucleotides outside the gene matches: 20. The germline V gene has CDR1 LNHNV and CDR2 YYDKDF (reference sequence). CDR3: CATSAGGWVAGDSGTQYF. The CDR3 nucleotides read TGTGCCACCAGCGCTGGGGGTTGGGTAGCGGGAGATTCGGGTACGCAGTATTTT.

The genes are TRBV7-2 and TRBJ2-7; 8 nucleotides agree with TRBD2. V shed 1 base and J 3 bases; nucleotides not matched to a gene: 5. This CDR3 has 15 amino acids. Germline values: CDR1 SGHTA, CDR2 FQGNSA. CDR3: CASSLGSGSGYEQYF. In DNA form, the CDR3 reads TGTGCCAGCAGCTTAGGGAGCGGGAGCGGCTACGAGCAGTACTTC.

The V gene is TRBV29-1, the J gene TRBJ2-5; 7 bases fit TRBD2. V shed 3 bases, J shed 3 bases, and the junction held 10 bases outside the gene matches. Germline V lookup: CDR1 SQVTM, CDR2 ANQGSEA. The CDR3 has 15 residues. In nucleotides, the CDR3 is TGCAGCGTTGAGAGGAGCGGGGCTGGGGAAGAGACCCAGTACTTC. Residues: CSVERSGAGEETQYF.

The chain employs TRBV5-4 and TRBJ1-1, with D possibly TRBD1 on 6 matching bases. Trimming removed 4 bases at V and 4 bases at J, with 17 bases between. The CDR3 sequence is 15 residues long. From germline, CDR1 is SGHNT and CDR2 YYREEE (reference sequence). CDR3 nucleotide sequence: TGTGCCAGCAGCACTAATCCGGGAGGGGGCACTGAAGCTTTCTTT. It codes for CASSTNPGGGTEAFF.

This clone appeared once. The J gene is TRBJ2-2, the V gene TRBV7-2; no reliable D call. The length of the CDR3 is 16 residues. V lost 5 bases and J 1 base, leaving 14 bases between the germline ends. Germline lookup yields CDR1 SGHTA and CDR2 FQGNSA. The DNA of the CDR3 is TGTGCCAGCAGCCCCGTCGGCGGTTGGAACACCGGGGAGCTGTTTTTT. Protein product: CASSPVGGWNTGELFF.

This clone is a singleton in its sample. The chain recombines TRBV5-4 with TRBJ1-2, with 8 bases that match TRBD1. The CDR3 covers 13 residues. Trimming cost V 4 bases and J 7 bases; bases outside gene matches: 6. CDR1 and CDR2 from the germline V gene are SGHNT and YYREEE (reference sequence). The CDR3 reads CASSLGTGSGYTF. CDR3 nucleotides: TGTGCCAGCAGCCTCGGGACAGGATCTGGCTACACCTTC.

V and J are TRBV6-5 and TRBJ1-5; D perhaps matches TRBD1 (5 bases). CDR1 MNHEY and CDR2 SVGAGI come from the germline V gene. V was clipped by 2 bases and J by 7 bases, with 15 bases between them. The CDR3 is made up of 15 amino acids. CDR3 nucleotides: TGTGCCAGCAGTTACACGGGACTCGGAGGGCAGCCCCAGCATTTT. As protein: CASSYTGLGGQPQHF.

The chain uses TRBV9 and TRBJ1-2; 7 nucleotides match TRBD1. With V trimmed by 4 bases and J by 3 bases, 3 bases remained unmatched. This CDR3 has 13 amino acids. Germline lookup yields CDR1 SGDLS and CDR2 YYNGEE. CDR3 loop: CASSQGQYYGYTF. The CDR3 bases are TGTGCCAGCAGCCAGGGACAGTACTATGGCTACACCTTC.

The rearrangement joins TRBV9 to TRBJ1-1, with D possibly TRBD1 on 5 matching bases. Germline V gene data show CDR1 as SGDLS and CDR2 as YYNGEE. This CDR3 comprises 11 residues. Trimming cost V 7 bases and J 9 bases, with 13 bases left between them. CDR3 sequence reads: CASGSNRKAFF. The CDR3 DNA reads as TGTGCCAGCGGATCGAACAGGAAAGCTTTCTTT.

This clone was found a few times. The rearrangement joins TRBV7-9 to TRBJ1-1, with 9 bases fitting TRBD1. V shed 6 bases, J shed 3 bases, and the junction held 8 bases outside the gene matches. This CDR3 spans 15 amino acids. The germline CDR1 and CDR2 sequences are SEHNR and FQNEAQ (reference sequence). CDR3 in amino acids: CASSPDRGADTEAFF. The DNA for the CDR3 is TGTGCCAGCAGTCCTGACAGGGGGGCTGACACTGAAGCTTTCTTT.

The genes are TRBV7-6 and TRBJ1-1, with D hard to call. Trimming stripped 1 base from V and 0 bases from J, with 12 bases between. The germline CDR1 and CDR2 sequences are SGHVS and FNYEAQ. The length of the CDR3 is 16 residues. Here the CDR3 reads CASSLGAFGMNTEAFF. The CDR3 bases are TGTGCCAGCAGCTTAGGGGCCTTTGGCATGAACACTGAAGCTTTCTTT.

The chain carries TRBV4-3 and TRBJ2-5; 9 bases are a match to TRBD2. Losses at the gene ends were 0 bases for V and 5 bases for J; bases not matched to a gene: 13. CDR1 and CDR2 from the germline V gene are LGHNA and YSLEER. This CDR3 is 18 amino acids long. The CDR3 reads CASSQDLGAGGLVETQYF. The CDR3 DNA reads TGCGCCAGCAGCCAAGATCTGGGGGCGGGGGGGCTAGTGGAGACCCAGTACTTC.

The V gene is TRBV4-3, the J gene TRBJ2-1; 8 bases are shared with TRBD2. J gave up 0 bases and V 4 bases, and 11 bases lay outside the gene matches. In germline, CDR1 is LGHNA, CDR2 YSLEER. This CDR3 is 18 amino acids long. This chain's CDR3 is CASSPEGTSGASYNEQFF. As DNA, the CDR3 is TGCGCCAGCAGCCCTGAGGGCACTAGCGGAGCCTCCTACAATGAGCAGTTCTTC.

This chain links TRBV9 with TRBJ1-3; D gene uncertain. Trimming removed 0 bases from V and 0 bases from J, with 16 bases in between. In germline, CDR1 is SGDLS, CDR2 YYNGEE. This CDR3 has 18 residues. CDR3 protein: CASSVGAQSLPSGNTIYF. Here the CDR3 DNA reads TGTGCCAGCAGCGTAGGGGCCCAATCCCTACCCTCTGGAAACACCATATATTTT.

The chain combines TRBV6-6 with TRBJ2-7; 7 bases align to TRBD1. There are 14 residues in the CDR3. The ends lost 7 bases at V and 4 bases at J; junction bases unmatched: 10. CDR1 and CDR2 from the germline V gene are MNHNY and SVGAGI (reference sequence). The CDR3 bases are TGTGCCAGCAATACCGGACAGGCCTTTTACGAGCAGTACTTC. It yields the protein CASNTGQAFYEQYF.

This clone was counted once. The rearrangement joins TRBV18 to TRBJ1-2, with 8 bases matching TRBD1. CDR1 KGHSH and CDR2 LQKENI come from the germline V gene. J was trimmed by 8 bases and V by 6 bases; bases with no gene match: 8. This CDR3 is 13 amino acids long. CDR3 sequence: CASSQPGGWGYTF. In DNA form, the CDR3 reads TGTGCCAGCTCGCAACCAGGGGGCTGGGGCTACACCTTC.

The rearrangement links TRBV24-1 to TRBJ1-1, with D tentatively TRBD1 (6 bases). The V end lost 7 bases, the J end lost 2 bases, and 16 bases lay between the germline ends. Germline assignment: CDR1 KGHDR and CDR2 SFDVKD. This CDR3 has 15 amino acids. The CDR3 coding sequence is TGTGCCACCAGCTCATCAGGGGAGGGTAACACTGAAGCTTTCTTT. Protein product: CATSSSGEGNTEAFF.

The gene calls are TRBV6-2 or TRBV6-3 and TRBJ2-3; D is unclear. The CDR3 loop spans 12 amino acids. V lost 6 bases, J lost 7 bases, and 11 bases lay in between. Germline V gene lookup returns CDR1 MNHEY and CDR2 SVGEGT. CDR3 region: CASSHDLHTQYF. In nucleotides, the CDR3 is TGTGCCAGCAGCCACGACTTACATACGCAGTATTTT.

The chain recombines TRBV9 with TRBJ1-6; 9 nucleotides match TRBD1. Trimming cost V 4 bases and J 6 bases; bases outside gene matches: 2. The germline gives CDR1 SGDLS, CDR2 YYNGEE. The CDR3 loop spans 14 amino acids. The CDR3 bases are TGTGCCAGCAGCCCACAGGGGGCTAATTCACCCCTCCACTTT. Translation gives CASSPQGANSPLHF.

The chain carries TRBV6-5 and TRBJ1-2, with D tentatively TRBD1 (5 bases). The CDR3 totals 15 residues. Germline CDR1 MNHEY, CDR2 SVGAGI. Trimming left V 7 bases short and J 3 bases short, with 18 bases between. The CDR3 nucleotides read TGTGCCAGCACCACCCGTGGCAGGGCCTACTATGGCTACACCTTC. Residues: CASTTRGRAYYGYTF.

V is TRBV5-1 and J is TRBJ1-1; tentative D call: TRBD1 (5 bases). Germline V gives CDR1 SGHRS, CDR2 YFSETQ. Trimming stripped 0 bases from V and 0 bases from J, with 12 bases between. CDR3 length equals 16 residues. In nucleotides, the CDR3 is TGCGCCAGCAGCTTGGGGCAGGGCTACATGAACACTGAAGCTTTCTTT. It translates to CASSLGQGYMNTEAFF.

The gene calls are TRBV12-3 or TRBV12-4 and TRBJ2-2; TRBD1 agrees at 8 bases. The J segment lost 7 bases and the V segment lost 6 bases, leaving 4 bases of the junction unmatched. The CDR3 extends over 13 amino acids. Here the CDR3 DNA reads TGTGCCAGCAGACCGACAGGGGTCGGGGAGCTGTTTTTT. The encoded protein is CASRPTGVGELFF.

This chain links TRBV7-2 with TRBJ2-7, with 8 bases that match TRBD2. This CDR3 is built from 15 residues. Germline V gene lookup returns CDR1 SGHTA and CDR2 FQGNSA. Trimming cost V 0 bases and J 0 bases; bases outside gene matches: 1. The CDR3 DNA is TGTGCCAGCAGCTTAGCAGCGGGAGACTCCTACGAGCAGTACTTC. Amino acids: CASSLAAGDSYEQYF.

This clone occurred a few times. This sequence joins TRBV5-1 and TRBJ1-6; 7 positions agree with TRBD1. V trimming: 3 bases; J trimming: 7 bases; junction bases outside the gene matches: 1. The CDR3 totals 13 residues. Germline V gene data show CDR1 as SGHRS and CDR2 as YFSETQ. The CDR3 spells CASSWDSNSPLHF. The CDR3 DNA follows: TGCGCCAGCAGCTGGGACAGCAATTCACCCCTCCACTTT.

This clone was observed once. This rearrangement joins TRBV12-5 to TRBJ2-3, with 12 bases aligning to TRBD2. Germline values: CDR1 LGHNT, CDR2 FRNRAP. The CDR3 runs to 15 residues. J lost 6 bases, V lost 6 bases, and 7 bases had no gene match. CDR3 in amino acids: CASGPTSGRLDTQYF. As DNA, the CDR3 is TGTGCTAGTGGACCTACTAGCGGGAGGCTGGATACGCAGTATTTT.

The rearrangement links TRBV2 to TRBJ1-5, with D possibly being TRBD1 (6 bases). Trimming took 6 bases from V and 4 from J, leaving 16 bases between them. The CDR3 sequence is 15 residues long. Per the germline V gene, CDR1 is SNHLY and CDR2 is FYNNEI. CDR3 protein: CASSHGQSRNQPQHF. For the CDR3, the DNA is TGTGCCAGCAGCCACGGACAGTCTCGGAATCAGCCCCAGCATTTT.